These 6 T cell receptor beta chains originate from one sample sequenced in a study of blood T cell repertoires in COVID-19 (dated by TCRdb to about 2020). The library was obtained by the immunoSEQ multiplex PCR assay. Not all clones reach the TCRdb copy of this immuneACCESS table, which keeps in-frame sequences only. Checked studies attribute under half of the gap to unresolved V genes and leave the rest unexplained. The sample profile shows around 250,000 clones; 88% of them were found once. The ten largest account for more than 0.55% of the sample. The source material was peripheral blood. The receptors were gathered from a human donor in a cohort sampled during active COVID-19.

The CDR3 reads CASSLAGGLTNEQFF. The CDR3 coding sequence is TGTGCCAGCAGCTTAGCGGGGGGGCTGACGAATGAGCAGTTCTTC. The chain recombines TRBV11-2 with TRBJ2-1, with 8 bases that match TRBD2. This CDR3 contains 15 residues. V lost 1 base, J lost 7 bases, and 6 bases stayed unmatched. From germline, CDR1 is SGHAT and CDR2 FQNNGV. Full variable domain (missing parts from reference TRBV11-2 and TRBJ2-1): EAGVAQSPRYKIIEKRQSVAFWCNPISGHATLYWYQQILGQGPKLLIQFQNNGVVDDSQLPKDRFSAERLKGVDSTLKIQPAKLEDSAVYLCASSLAGGLTNEQFFGPGTRLTVL.

The chain uses TRBV19 and TRBJ2-7; tentatively, D is TRBD1 (6 bases). From germline, CDR1 is LNHDA and CDR2 SQIVND (reference sequence). V was shortened by 1 base and J by 2 bases, with 15 bases between the two germline ends. This CDR3 comprises 16 residues. The CDR3 DNA sequence: TGTGCCAGTAGTATAGTTTGGTCCGACAGGCCCTACGAGCAGTACTTC. Residues: CASSIVWSDRPYEQYF.

The CDR3, as DNA: TGTGCCAGCAGCTTGGGCCCGGGACAGGGAACCACTGAAGCTTTCTTT. Encoded protein: CASSLGPGQGTTEAFF. The V and J genes are TRBV5-4 and TRBJ1-1, with 9 bases identical to TRBD1. The CDR3 loop spans 16 amino acids. The V gene end was trimmed by 0 bases and the J gene end by 4 bases; junction bases not matched to a gene: 7. Germline values: CDR1 SGHNT, CDR2 YYREEE (reference sequence).

The rearrangement joins TRBV6-6 to TRBJ2-7; TRBD1 agrees at 10 bases. Losses at the gene ends were 5 bases for V and 3 bases for J; bases not matched to a gene: 7. The CDR3 is made up of 15 amino acids. Germline V gives CDR1 MNHNY, CDR2 SVGAGI (reference sequence). The CDR3 reads CASSPPGTGVYEQYF. The CDR3 DNA reads as TGTGCCAGCAGTCCCCCCGGGACAGGGGTCTACGAGCAGTACTTC.

In this sample, this clone turned up a few times. V usage is TRBV28 and J usage is TRBJ2-2, with 9 bases lining up with TRBD1. The CDR3 covers 16 residues. Trimming at V came to 5 bases and at J to 5 bases, leaving 9 bases not matched to a gene. From germline, CDR1 is MDHEN and CDR2 SYDVKM. CDR3 sequence reads: CASSHGTGRGTGELFF. The CDR3 region has the DNA TGTGCCAGCAGTCACGGGACAGGGAGAGGAACCGGGGAGCTGTTTTTT.

The chain combines TRBV6-1 with TRBJ2-7, with TRBD1 as a possible D gene (5 bases). V lost 1 base to trimming and J lost 0 bases, with 13 bases between them. Germline V gene sequence: CDR1 MNHNS, CDR2 SASEGT. The CDR3 runs 16 residues. CDR3 coding DNA: TGTGCCAGCAGTGAAGGTAAGGGGCGAAGCTCCTACGAGCAGTACTTC. Encoded protein: CASSEGKGRSSYEQYF.